These 29 T cell receptor beta chains came from one sample sequenced in a study of human T cells and chemical hapten exposure (dated by TCRdb to 2020 to 2022). Library preparation used RACE. Sequencing was carried out with a NextSeq 500. Starting from the raw public reads, TCRdb applied fastp trimming at Q25, assembled clones with MiXCR and retained in-frame beta chains. Identical CDR3 proteins give one entry, which carries the most common genes and DNA. The sample table records approximately 260,000 distinct CDR3 sequences; 7.5% to 9% of these occur just once. Around 2.5% of the sample comes from the top ten. The sample's time point label is to be understood as: pre-sensitization, week 0. This specimen's treatment or condition label, per the study, means: therapeutic diphenylcyclopropenone sensitization with weekly scalp DPC. The material was whole blood, obtained in connection with sensitization to the hapten diphenylcyclopropenone (DPC). The receptors shown here come from a woman aged 35 to 49 with alopecia areata. Some clones in this sample may be carry-over from other donors' samples.

This clonotype was counted between two and nine times. The chain carries TRBV5-1 and TRBJ2-2; 10 bases fit TRBD2. This CDR3 comprises 16 residues. CDR1 and CDR2 (germline): SGHRS, YFSETQ. With 0 bases clipped from V and 7 bases from J, the junction kept 6 bases outside the gene matches. CDR3 sequence (DNA): TGCGCCAGCAGCTTGGCTAGCGGGAGTCGAGACGGGGAGCTGTTTTTT. Translated: CASSLASGSRDGELFF.

This clonotype was recorded a few times. The genes are TRBV20-1 and TRBJ2-7, with a possible D match to TRBD2 (5 bases). The germline V gene encodes CDR1 DFQATT and CDR2 SNEGSKA (reference sequence). Trimming took 6 bases from V and 6 from J, leaving 15 bases between them. This CDR3 region has 12 residues. The CDR3, as DNA: TGCAGTGCCATTACAAGCGGAAGCGAGCAGTACTTC. Amino acids: CSAITSGSEQYF.

Only a few counts were recorded for this clonotype. This chain connects TRBV28 to TRBJ1-2, with TRBD1 matching over 7 bases. The junction had 2 bases not matched to a gene; V was cut back by 5 bases and J by 5 bases. This CDR3 contains 12 residues. The germline gives CDR1 MDHEN, CDR2 SYDVKM. The CDR3 DNA reads TGTGCCAGCAGTGTGACAGGGTATGGCTACACCTTC. Translated, it gives CASSVTGYGYTF.

A few counts support this clonotype. The chain couples TRBV12-3 or TRBV12-4 to TRBJ1-1; weak D call: TRBD1 (6 bases). The V end lost 10 bases, the J end lost 4 bases, and 25 bases lay between the germline ends. This CDR3 contains 16 residues. The CDR3 region is CATLFRDTRRGTEAFF. CDR3 sequence (DNA): TGTGCCACCCTCTTCCGGGATACCCGCAGGGGCACTGAAGCTTTCTTT.

This clonotype was seen many times. The V gene is TRBV5-4, the J gene TRBJ2-6; D unclear. The V end was cut by 0 bases, the J end by 0 bases, with 10 bases between. This CDR3 contains 17 residues. Germline CDR1 and CDR2: SGHNT and YYREEE (reference sequence). The CDR3, as DNA: TGTGCCAGCAGCTTGGGCTCCAGCCTCTCTGGGGCCAACGTCCTGACTTTC. Residues: CASSLGSSLSGANVLTF.

The sample holds a few counts of this clonotype. The V and J genes are TRBV20-1 and TRBJ2-1, with a possible D match to TRBD1 (5 bases). The V gene's germline CDR1 is DFQATT and CDR2 SNEGSKA (reference sequence). V lost 3 bases to trimming and J lost 4 bases, with 10 bases between them. This CDR3 is built from 13 residues. CDR3 bases: TGCAGTGCTAGTGGTCAGGGATACAATGAGCAGTTCTTC. Translation gives CSASGQGYNEQFF.

The genes are TRBV5-1 and TRBJ2-2, with 12 positions matching TRBD2. CDR3 length: 16 residues. Germline V gene lookup returns CDR1 SGHRS and CDR2 YFSETQ. The ends lost 4 bases at V and 3 bases at J; junction bases unmatched: 4. The CDR3 sequence is CASSRLAGVHTGELFF. In DNA form, the CDR3 reads TGCGCCAGCAGCAGACTAGCGGGAGTTCACACCGGGGAGCTGTTTTTT. The whole variable domain, remainder taken from reference TRBV5-1 and TRBJ2-2, is KAGVTQTPRYLIKTRGQQVTLSCSPISGHRSVSWYQQTPGQGLQFLFEYFSETQRNKGNFPGRFSGRQFSNSRSEMNVSTLELGDSALYLCASSRLAGVHTGELFFGEGSRLTVL.

This clonotype was seen repeatedly, ten times or more. This sequence joins TRBV20-1 and TRBJ1-4, with D hard to call. Trimming took off 5 bases at V and 7 bases at J, with 14 bases between the two ends. Germline V gives CDR1 DFQATT, CDR2 SNEGSKA (reference sequence). This CDR3 contains 13 residues. CDR3 region: CSALRAGSEKLFF. CDR3 in DNA: TGCAGTGCTCTTAGGGCCGGGAGTGAAAAACTGTTTTTT.

Relative to its sample, this clonotype is medium-sized (0.01 to 0.1%). The chain combines TRBV7-9 with TRBJ2-1, with 8 bases matching TRBD2. V lost 3 bases, J lost 9 bases, and 13 bases stayed unmatched. CDR1 and CDR2 (germline): SEHNR, FQNEAQ (reference sequence). This CDR3 has 16 amino acids. The CDR3 DNA is TGTGCCAGCAGCTTTGTCACGGGAGGGCCCGCAGTTGAGCAGTTCTTC. Translation: CASSFVTGGPAVEQFF.

The chain links TRBV6-2 or TRBV6-3 to TRBJ1-5; weak D call: TRBD1 (5 bases). Per the germline V gene, CDR1 is MNHEY and CDR2 is SVGEGT. CDR3 length: 15 amino acids. V dropped 6 bases and J dropped 9 bases, with 21 bases sitting between them. CDR3 in amino acids: CASSYGKNWGLPQHF. The CDR3 DNA reads TGTGCCAGCAGCTACGGGAAGAATTGGGGACTGCCCCAGCATTTT.

This clonotype was detected only a few times. The rearrangement links TRBV28 to TRBJ2-7, with 9 bases identical to TRBD1. CDR1 is MDHEN, CDR2 SYDVKM, per germline. The J segment lost 3 bases and the V segment lost 8 bases, leaving 5 bases of the junction unmatched. The CDR3 has 13 amino acids. The CDR3 DNA sequence: TGTGCCAGCCAACCGACAGGGGGCTACGAGCAGTACTTC. Its protein product is CASQPTGGYEQYF.

This clonotype showed up just a few times. The chain recombines TRBV6-2 or TRBV6-3 with TRBJ1-6; no firm D call. Per the germline V gene, CDR1 is MNHEY and CDR2 is SVGEGT. Trimming stripped 2 bases from V and 8 bases from J, with 13 bases between. This CDR3 has 15 residues. This CDR3 is CASSYTPGGHSPLHF. The CDR3 nucleotides are TGTGCCAGCAGTTACACCCCCGGCGGCCATTCACCCCTCCACTTT.

This clonotype was recorded many times. The chain has TRBV6-2 or TRBV6-3 and TRBJ2-2; the D gene is possibly TRBD1 (6 bases). The V and J ends lost 10 bases and 0 bases respectively, with 12 bases between them. Per the germline V gene, CDR1 is MNHEY and CDR2 is SVGEGT. CDR3 length: 14 amino acids. CDR3 coding DNA: TGTGCCACGAAACAGGGCGCGAACACCGGGGAGCTGTTTTTT. Protein sequence: CATKQGANTGELFF.

As concerns this clonotype: At one end, the junction sequence differs from germline, possibly due to a read error. CDR3 amino acids: CGAPTSGVYEQYF. The CDR3 bases are TGCGGTGCCCCGACTAGCGGGGTCTACGAGCAGTACTTC. This chain connects TRBV20-1 to TRBJ2-7, with 11 bases lining up with TRBD2. The CDR3 is 13 amino acids. Looked up from germline, CDR1 is DFQATT and CDR2 is SNEGSKA (reference sequence).

This clonotype was counted between two and nine times. V and J are TRBV12-3 or TRBV12-4 and TRBJ2-6; TRBD2 is a possible D gene (5 bases). CDR3 size: 14 residues. V gave up 6 bases and J gave up 3 bases, with 9 bases separating them. CDR3 amino acids: CASSPGVGANVLTF. The CDR3 DNA reads as TGTGCCAGCAGCCCCGGGGTTGGGGCCAACGTCCTGACTTTC.

This chain connects TRBV20-1 to TRBJ1-1; no reliable D call. The CDR3 is 14 amino acids. Germline V gene lookup returns CDR1 DFQATT and CDR2 SNEGSKA (reference sequence). V lost 3 bases, J lost 0 bases, and 11 bases lay in between. This CDR3 reads CSASGSSLNTEAFF. Here the CDR3 DNA reads TGCAGTGCTAGCGGGTCGTCCCTGAACACTGAAGCTTTCTTT.

In its sample, this clonotype was seen a few times. The chain couples TRBV27 to TRBJ1-1; D unresolved. The CDR3 totals 14 residues. The germline V gene has CDR1 MNHEY and CDR2 SMNVEV (reference sequence). V was clipped by 5 bases and J by 7 bases, with 17 bases between them. The CDR3 DNA is TGTGCCAGCAGTGCAAGGCCCGGGGATGGTGAAGCTTTCTTT. Residues: CASSARPGDGEAFF.

The table lists this clonotype with many counts. This CDR3 is CASSFARAGVASPLHF. As DNA, the CDR3 is TGTGCCAGCAGCTTCGCCCGGGCAGGGGTGGCTTCACCCCTCCACTTT. This chain joins TRBV7-6 and TRBJ1-6, with TRBD1 as a possible D gene (6 bases). The V end was cut by 3 bases, the J end by 9 bases, with 18 bases between. This CDR3 has 16 residues. CDR1 is SGHVS, CDR2 FNYEAQ, per germline. Full variable domain (outside the CDR3, taken from reference TRBV7-6 and TRBJ1-6): GAGVSQSPRYKVTKRGQDVALRCDPISGHVSLYWYRQALGQGPEFLTYFNYEAQQDKSGLPNDRFSAERPEGSISTLTIQRTEQRDSAMYRCASSFARAGVASPLHFGNGTRLTVT.

This clonotype came up many times. The chain has TRBV29-1 and TRBJ2-3; no reliable D call. The CDR3 totals 11 residues. Germline V gene lookup returns CDR1 SQVTM and CDR2 ANQGSEA. V gave up 7 bases and J gave up 2 bases, with 7 bases separating them. The CDR3, as DNA: TGCAGCGCACAACTCACAGATACGCAGTATTTT. Its protein product is CSAQLTDTQYF.

V gene TRBV30 combines with J gene TRBJ1-3; no clear D. The V gene's germline CDR1 is GTSNPN and CDR2 SVGIG (reference sequence). V was cut by 2 bases and J by 2 bases, with 4 bases left in between. This CDR3 has 12 residues. The DNA of the CDR3 is TGTGCCTGGAGTCCCCCTGGAAACACCATATATTTT. Amino acids: CAWSPPGNTIYF. Based on the CDR3 plus reference TRBV30 and TRBJ1-3, the full variable domain is SQTIHQWPATLVQPVGSPLSLECTVEGTSNPNLYWYRQAAGRGLQLLFYSVGIGQISSEVPQNLSASRPQDRQFILSSKKLLLSDSGFYLCAWSPPGNTIYFGEGSWLTVV.

The V and J genes are TRBV27 and TRBJ2-3; D ambiguous. Germline V gene sequence: CDR1 MNHEY, CDR2 SMNVEV (reference sequence). The CDR3 is 15 amino acids. V dropped 2 bases and J dropped 2 bases, with 11 bases sitting between them. The CDR3 region has the DNA TGTGCCAGCAGTTTAAAGGGCAGATACACAGATACGCAGTATTTT. Protein product: CASSLKGRYTDTQYF.

This clonotype was seen just once. This chain connects TRBV6-5 to TRBJ2-5, with TRBD2 as a possible D gene (6 bases). Germline lookup yields CDR1 MNHEY and CDR2 SVGAGI. The CDR3 length is 14 residues. Trimming took off 5 bases at V and 4 bases at J, with 14 bases between the two ends. In nucleotides, the CDR3 is TGTGCCAGCAGTGGACGGGAGCGAGGAGAGACCCAGTACTTC. Its translation is CASSGRERGETQYF.

The chain uses TRBV10-3 and TRBJ1-2, with 7 bases identical to TRBD1. With V trimmed by 4 bases and J by 8 bases, 13 bases remained unmatched. Germline lookup yields CDR1 ENHRY and CDR2 SYGVKD. This CDR3 region has 15 residues. CDR3 region: CAISGRGGGERGYTF. The CDR3 DNA is TGTGCCATCAGTGGTCGTGGAGGGGGCGAGCGGGGCTACACCTTC.

This chain links TRBV5-6 with TRBJ1-1, with 10 bases identical to TRBD1. The junction had 2 bases not matched to a gene; V was cut back by 0 bases and J by 3 bases. The CDR3 is 15 amino acids. Looked up from germline, CDR1 is SGHDT and CDR2 is YYEEEE. The DNA for the CDR3 is TGTGCCAGCAGCTTGGCCGGGACAGGGGACACTGAAGCTTTCTTT. Translating gives CASSLAGTGDTEAFF.

Comments on this clonotype: Given a much more abundant clone one base away, this may be a read error. The chain links TRBV20-1 to TRBJ2-2, with a tentative D call TRBD1 (5 bases). V lost 7 bases and J 3 bases, leaving 18 bases between the germline ends. The CDR3 extends over 15 amino acids. Germline-derived CDR1 and CDR2 are DFQATT and SNEGSKA (reference sequence). The DNA for the CDR3 is TGCAGTGTTAAGGGGCCTGGGATGGACACCGGGGAGCTGTTTTTT. As protein: CSVKGPGMDTGELFF.

This clonotype was counted between two and nine times. CDR3 bases: TGCAGCGTTGAGAAAGCGGGAGGTAATGAGCAGTTCTTC. Translated, it gives CSVEKAGGNEQFF. The chain has TRBV29-1 and TRBJ2-1, with TRBD2 matching 9 bases. In germline, CDR1 is SQVTM, CDR2 ANQGSEA. This CDR3 spans 13 amino acids. After removal of 3 bases from V and 7 bases from J, the junction contained 4 bases not matched to a gene.

The chain combines TRBV20-1 with TRBJ2-3, with a tentative D call TRBD2 (5 bases). This CDR3 spans 14 amino acids. Trimming shortened V by 6 bases and J by 4 bases, and 17 bases separated the two germline ends. Germline V lookup: CDR1 DFQATT, CDR2 SNEGSKA (reference sequence). The CDR3, as DNA: TGCAGTGCCCGAGGCTGGGGAGTTGCAGATACGCAGTATTTT. Translated, it gives CSARGWGVADTQYF.

This clonotype was picked up a small number of times. The V and J genes are TRBV24-1 and TRBJ2-3, with 11 positions matching TRBD1. Germline V gene sequence: CDR1 KGHDR, CDR2 SFDVKD. The CDR3 sequence is 15 residues long. J gave up 4 bases and V 10 bases, and 9 bases lay outside the gene matches. As DNA, the CDR3 is TGTGCCACAAGACGAGGACAGGGGGCCGCAGATACGCAGTATTTT. Translation gives CATRRGQGAADTQYF.

The CDR3 DNA reads TGCAGTGGGGGAGGCCCTGGAAACACCATATATTTT. This gives the protein CSGGGPGNTIYF. The rearrangement links TRBV20-1 to TRBJ1-3; D call uncertain. Trimming shortened V by 7 bases and J by 2 bases, and 9 bases separated the two germline ends. CDR1 and CDR2 (germline): DFQATT, SNEGSKA (reference sequence). This CDR3 has 12 residues.